The TCR beta chain described here comes from a study of cytomegalovirus exposure and HLA in healthy donors. This PCR relied on a set of 60 Vbeta primers and 13 Jbeta primers. TCRdb's table, derived via immunoSEQ multiplex PCR, lists solely in-frame clones and lacks some. This table has about 110,000 clones, 80% to 85% appearing once. This clone was observed a few times. As yet, its antigen is unknown. The germline V gene encodes CDR1 LNHDA and CDR2 SQIVND (reference sequence). The CDR3 contains 16 residues. V was shortened by 4 bases and J by 11 bases, with 26 bases between the two germline ends. Study results and caveats: Later, an analysis found that common viral pathogens appeared to be linked with several of the most significant clusters. A later analysis linked 16,951 TCR beta sequences to HLA alleles at 0.05 false discovery rate. Reportedly, HLA-A and HLA-B alleles of most subjects were accurately predicted from TCR beta.

The sequencing sample was made of PBMCs. The chain joins TRBV19 to TRBJ1-1, with a tentative D call TRBD1 (5 bases). This receptor was taken from a woman aged 55-69 years in good health and CMV-seropositive. This CDR3 reads CASSKGDMGGPGRAFF. CDR3 in DNA: TGTGCCAGTAGTAAGGGCGACATGGGGGGTCCTGGTCGGGCTTTCTTT.